This TCR beta chain derives from a study of blood T cell repertoires in COVID-19. Across the study: Samples representing acute and convalescent COVID-19 were sourced from the United States, Italy and Spain.

This clone was counted a single time. The germline V gene encodes CDR1 SGHRS and CDR2 YFSETQ. Trimming stripped 2 bases from V and 3 bases from J, with 9 bases between. This CDR3 contains 13 residues. Cohort placement rested on clinical history that participants reported themselves. Recovered participants had two consecutive negative NP/OP PCR tests, healthcare professional clearance, or symptom resolution. Method: immunoSEQ multiplex PCR; TCRdb's copy keeps in-frame clones and lacks some. The sample carries approximately 400,000 clones, around 87% recorded once. The chain joins TRBV5-1 to TRBJ2-7; D is unresolved. Material: PBMCs or T cells enriched from blood (not recorded which). This sequence originates from a man aged 30-40 years who had recovered from COVID-19. The CDR3 region has the DNA TGCGCCAGCAGCTTCCCTGGTAGCTACGAGCAGTACTTC. The encoded protein is CASSFPGSYEQYF.